Listed below are T cell receptor beta chains from one sample, sequenced in a study of blood T cell repertoires in COVID-19. The method was immunoSEQ multiplex PCR; TCRdb's version includes in-frame clones alone and lacks a portion of them. The top ten clones hold 0.9% of a sample with nearly 110,000 clones, roughly two thirds of them seen once. The sample was peripheral blood. The source of these receptors is a human donor with acute or convalescent COVID-19. The donor label of this sample is uncertain. CDR3s leave out the opening cysteine and the closing phenylalanine or tryptophan. Fields, in order: J gene, V gene, clone size, CDR3 protein. Part of the rows lack a size; the others show once, few, many or a class for expanded clones.

>TRBJ2-1|TRBV6-5|-
ASSSQAYNEQF
>TRBJ1-1|TRBV12-3/TRBV12-4|few
ASSNSGYTEAF
>TRBJ2-5|TRBV15|-
ATRRGAAGETQY
>TRBJ2-1|TRBV12-5|many
ASGFDRGSYNEQF
>TRBJ1-6|TRBV5-6|few
ASSSGQAYSPLH
>TRBJ2-2|TRBV2|once
ASTRGAHTGELF
>TRBJ2-1|TRBV11-2|-
ASSLLGLTINEQF
>TRBJ1-1|TRBV18|-
ASSTLLSEAF
>TRBJ1-5|TRBV24-1|-
ATSDHGQAKPQH
>TRBJ1-5|TRBV28|many
ASSPGTPGWPQH
>TRBJ1-2|TRBV9|-
ASSVGTGWGNYGYT
>TRBJ2-5|TRBV7-8|-
ASSSFPETSLAQETQY
>TRBJ1-1|TRBV3-1/TRBV3-2|-
ASSQRRSTEAF
>TRBJ2-3|TRBV21-1|-
ASRGGPDTDTQY
>TRBJ2-1|TRBV13|-
ASSPGNNWATRSYNEQF
>TRBJ1-1|TRBV4-2|once
ASSPGDSTEAF
>TRBJ2-5|TRBV29-1|-
SVTPQGHQETQY
>TRBJ1-3|TRBV19|-
ASSTGQGNTIY
>TRBJ1-3|TRBV28|-
ASASSFRNTIY
>TRBJ2-3|TRBV3-1/TRBV3-2|-
ASSHSTGVGTDTQY